This T cell receptor beta chain was identified during a study of STAT3 mutations in large granular lymphocyte leukemia. General study results and limits: In T-cell large granular lymphocyte leukemia, about half of patients showed multiple immunodominant subclonotypes.

Average productive template count per sample was roughly 40,000. Repertoires were generated with immunoSEQ multiplex PCR, while TCRdb's copy carries only in-frame clones and drops some. The table records tens of thousands of clones, roughly 77% of them present only once. This clone was found a few times. Its target is unknown. Germline assignment: CDR1 SGHVS and CDR2 FNYEAQ. The CDR3 spans 14 residues. Trimming pared 1 base from V and 4 bases from J, leaving 11 bases between. Sequencing input: PBMCs. This clonotype originated in a human donor with T large granular lymphocyte leukemia. Some clones in this sample may be carry-over from other donors' samples. J is TRBJ2-7 and V is TRBV7-6; D call uncertain. CDR3 sequence reads: CASSLGQAVYEQYF. For the CDR3, the DNA is TGTGCCAGCAGCTTAGGGCAGGCGGTTTACGAGCAGTACTTC.